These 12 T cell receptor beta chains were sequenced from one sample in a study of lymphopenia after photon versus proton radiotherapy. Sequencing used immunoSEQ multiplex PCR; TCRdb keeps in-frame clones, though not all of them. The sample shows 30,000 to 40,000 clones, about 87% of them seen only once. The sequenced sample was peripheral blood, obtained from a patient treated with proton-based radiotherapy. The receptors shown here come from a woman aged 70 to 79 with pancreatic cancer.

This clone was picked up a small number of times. CDR3 region: CASSRGHANNSPLHF. DNA of the CDR3: TGTGCCAGCAGTAGGGGGCATGCGAATAATTCACCCCTCCACTTT. The chain has TRBV2 and TRBJ1-6, with 7 bases identical to TRBD1. The CDR3 contains 15 residues. Germline V gene lookup returns CDR1 SNHLY and CDR2 FYNNEI. V gave up 5 bases and J gave up 5 bases; unmatched junction bases: 6.

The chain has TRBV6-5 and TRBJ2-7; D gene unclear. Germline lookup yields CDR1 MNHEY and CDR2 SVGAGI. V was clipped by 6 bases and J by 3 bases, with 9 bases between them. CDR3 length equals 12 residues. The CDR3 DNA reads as TGTGCCAGCAGACCGGCCCTCTACGAGCAGTACTTC. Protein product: CASRPALYEQYF.

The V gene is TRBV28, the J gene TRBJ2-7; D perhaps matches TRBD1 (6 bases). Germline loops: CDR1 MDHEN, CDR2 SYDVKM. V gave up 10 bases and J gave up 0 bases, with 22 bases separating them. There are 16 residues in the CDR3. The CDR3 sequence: CATKLPRGPNSYEQYF. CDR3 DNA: TGTGCCACCAAACTCCCCAGGGGCCCGAACTCCTACGAGCAGTACTTC.

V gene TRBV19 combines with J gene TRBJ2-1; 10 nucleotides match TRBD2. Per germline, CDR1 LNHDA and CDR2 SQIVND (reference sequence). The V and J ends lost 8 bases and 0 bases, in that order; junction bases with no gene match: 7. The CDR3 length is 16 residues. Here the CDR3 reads CASSRTSGRSYNEQFF. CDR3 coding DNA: TGTGCCAGTTCAAGGACTAGCGGACGCTCCTACAATGAGCAGTTCTTC.

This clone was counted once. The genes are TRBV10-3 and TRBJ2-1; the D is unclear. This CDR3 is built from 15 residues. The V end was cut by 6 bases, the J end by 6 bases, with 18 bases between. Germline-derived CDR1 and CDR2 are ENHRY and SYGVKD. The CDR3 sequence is CAIRSSASQFNEQFF. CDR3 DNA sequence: TGTGCCATCAGATCGTCAGCCTCTCAATTCAATGAGCAGTTCTTC.

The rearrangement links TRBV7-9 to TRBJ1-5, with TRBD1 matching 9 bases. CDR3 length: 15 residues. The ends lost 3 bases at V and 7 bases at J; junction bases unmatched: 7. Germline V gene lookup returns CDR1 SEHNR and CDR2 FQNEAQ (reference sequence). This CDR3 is CASSLGQGWEQPQHF. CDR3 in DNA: TGTGCCAGCAGCTTGGGACAGGGATGGGAGCAGCCCCAGCATTTT. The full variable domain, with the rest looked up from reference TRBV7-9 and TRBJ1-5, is DTGVSQNPRHKITKRGQNVTFRCDPISEHNRLYWYRQTLGQGPEFLTYFQNEAQLEKSRLLSDRFSAERPKGSFSTLEIQRTEQGDSAMYLCASSLGQGWEQPQHFGDGTRLSIL.

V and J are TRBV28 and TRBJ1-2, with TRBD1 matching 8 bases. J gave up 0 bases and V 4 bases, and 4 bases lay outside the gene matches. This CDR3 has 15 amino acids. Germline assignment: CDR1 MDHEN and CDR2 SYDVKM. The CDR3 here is CASSSTGAPNYGYTF. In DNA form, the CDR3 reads TGTGCCAGCAGTTCGACAGGGGCCCCTAACTATGGCTACACCTTC.

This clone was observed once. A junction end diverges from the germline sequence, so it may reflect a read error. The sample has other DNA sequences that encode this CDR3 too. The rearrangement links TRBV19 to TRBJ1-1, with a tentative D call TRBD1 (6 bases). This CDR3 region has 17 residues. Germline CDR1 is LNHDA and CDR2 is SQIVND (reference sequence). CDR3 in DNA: TGTGCCAGTAGCGTCAGGGGACGTCCCGAAGGATGGACTGAAGCTTTTTTT. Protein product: CASSVRGRPEGWTEAFF.

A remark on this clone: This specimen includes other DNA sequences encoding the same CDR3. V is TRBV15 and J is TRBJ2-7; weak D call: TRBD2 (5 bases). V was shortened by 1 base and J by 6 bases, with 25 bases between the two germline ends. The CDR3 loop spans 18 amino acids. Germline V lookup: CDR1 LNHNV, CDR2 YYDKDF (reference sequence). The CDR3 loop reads CATSRVSGPSTVAGEQYF. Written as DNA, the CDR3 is TGTGCCACCAGCAGAGTATCAGGTCCCTCAACTGTTGCGGGCGAGCAGTACTTC.

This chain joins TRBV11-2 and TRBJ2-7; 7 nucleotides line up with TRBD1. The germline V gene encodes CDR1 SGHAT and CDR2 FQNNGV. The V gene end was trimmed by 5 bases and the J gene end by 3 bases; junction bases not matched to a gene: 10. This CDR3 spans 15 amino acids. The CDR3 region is CASSRSGTANYEQYF. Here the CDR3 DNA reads TGTGCCAGCAGCCGTTCCGGGACAGCCAACTACGAGCAGTACTTC.

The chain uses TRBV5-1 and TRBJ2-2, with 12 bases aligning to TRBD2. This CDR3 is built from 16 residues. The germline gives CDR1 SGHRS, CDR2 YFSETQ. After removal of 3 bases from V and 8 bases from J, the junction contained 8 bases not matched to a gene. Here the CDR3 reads CASSSGLAGSAGELFF. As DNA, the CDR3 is TGCGCCAGCAGCTCAGGACTAGCGGGGAGTGCGGGGGAGCTGTTTTTT.

CDR3 coding DNA: TGTGCCAGCAGGACCAGCACAGATACGCAGTATTTT. It specifies CASRTSTDTQYF. This chain connects TRBV28 to TRBJ2-3; no definite D call. The CDR3 runs 12 residues. Germline V CDR1 and CDR2: MDHEN, SYDVKM. V dropped 6 bases and J dropped 0 bases, with 4 bases sitting between them.